This T cell receptor beta chain was profiled in a study of T-cell reconstitution after alpha-beta-depleted transplantation in children. As it was prepared, the TCRbeta library received unique molecular identifiers. TCRdb passed the PCR reads through MiXCR, listing each CDR3 protein once. The sample yields some 550,000 distinct CDR3 sequences, about 18% seen once. CDR1 is SEHNR and CDR2 is FQNEAQ in the germline V gene (reference sequence). The CDR3 runs to 11 residues. V lost 11 bases and J 1 base, leaving 8 bases between the germline ends. The clonotype comes from a human donor who donated a stem cell graft to a child with acute lymphoblastic leukemia. The V gene is TRBV7-9, the J gene TRBJ1-1; no clear D gene. The sample in question was PBMCs from the stem cell graft donor, obtained from the stem cell graft. The CDR3 sequence is CAPSANTEAFF. The DNA for the CDR3 is TGTGCCCCCTCAGCGAACACTGAAGCTTTCTTT.